One sample yielded the 7 T cell receptor beta chains listed below, sequenced in a study of molecular identifiers for immune sequencing clone quantification. MiXCR, applied by TCRdb to the PCR reads, yields one record per CDR3 protein. In the table there are 250,000 to 400,000 distinct CDR3 sequences, 20% to 25% of which are singletons. Material: naive CD8+ T cells from blood, with Jurkat cell RNA spiked in. The subset was: FACS-sorted CD8+CD4-CCR7+CD45RA+ naive T cells. The receptors stem from a human donor in good health. Some libraries in this study had Jurkat cell RNA spiked in.

This clonotype has ten or more counts. The V gene is TRBV29-1, the J gene TRBJ2-5, with D tentatively TRBD2 (5 bases). This CDR3 has 12 amino acids. The V gene's germline CDR1 is SQVTM and CDR2 ANQGSEA. Trimming removed 5 bases at V and 2 bases at J, with 9 bases between. CDR3 region: CSVLTGQETQYF. The CDR3, as DNA: TGCAGCGTTTTAACGGGGCAAGAGACCCAGTACTTC.

This clonotype was detected many times. J is TRBJ2-3 and V is TRBV20-1; weak D call: TRBD2 (6 bases). Trimming stripped 3 bases from V and 3 bases from J, with 10 bases between. Looked up from germline, CDR1 is DFQATT and CDR2 is SNEGSKA (reference sequence). This CDR3 comprises 13 residues. The CDR3 region has the DNA TGCAGTGCTAGGTCGGGGGTTACAGATACGCAGTATTTT. It codes for CSARSGVTDTQYF.

This clonotype was detected many times. In DNA, the CDR3 is TGTGCCAGCAGCCCGGGGGGGCTTGAGACCCAGTACTTC. Protein sequence: CASSPGGLETQYF. This chain uses TRBV4-2 with TRBJ2-5; 8 nucleotides match TRBD2. Germline V gene data show CDR1 as LGHNA and CDR2 as YNFKEQ. The CDR3 contains 13 residues. Losses at the gene ends were 4 bases for V and 5 bases for J; bases not matched to a gene: 3.

In the case of this clonotype: The junction shows a germline mismatch at one end, possibly a read error. This chain links TRBV20-1 with TRBJ2-1, with a tentative D call TRBD1 (5 bases). Germline CDR1 DFQATT, CDR2 SNEGSKA (reference sequence). The CDR3 runs 13 residues. The CDR3: CGARSLRQNEQFF. In nucleotides, the CDR3 is TGCGGTGCTAGGTCACTACGACAGAATGAGCAGTTCTTC.

The chain joins TRBV20-1 to TRBJ2-6; tentatively, D is TRBD1 (6 bases). Germline CDR1 is DFQATT and CDR2 is SNEGSKA (reference sequence). The CDR3 sequence is 15 residues long. The V end was cut by 5 bases, the J end by 1 base, with 12 bases between. The chain's CDR3 is CSAQEQGSGANVLTF. CDR3 nucleotides: TGCAGTGCTCAAGAACAGGGATCTGGGGCCAACGTCCTGACTTTC.

This clonotype came up many times. The genes are TRBV9 and TRBJ2-6; 7 positions agree with TRBD1. The CDR3 has 18 amino acids. Germline V gives CDR1 SGDLS, CDR2 YYNGEE. With V trimmed by 1 base and J by 0 bases, 7 bases remained unmatched. The chain's CDR3 is CASSVRDSTYSGANVLTF. The CDR3 nucleotides are TGTGCCAGCAGCGTACGGGACAGCACCTACTCTGGGGCCAACGTCCTGACTTTC.

This rearrangement joins TRBV7-9 to TRBJ2-2, with D uncertain. The V and J ends lost 1 base and 3 bases respectively, with 9 bases between them. This CDR3 contains 15 residues. The germline V gene encodes CDR1 SEHNR and CDR2 FQNEAQ (reference sequence). Here the CDR3 reads CASSLVPGYTGELFF. The DNA of the CDR3 is TGTGCCAGCAGCTTAGTCCCCGGGTACACCGGGGAGCTGTTTTTT.